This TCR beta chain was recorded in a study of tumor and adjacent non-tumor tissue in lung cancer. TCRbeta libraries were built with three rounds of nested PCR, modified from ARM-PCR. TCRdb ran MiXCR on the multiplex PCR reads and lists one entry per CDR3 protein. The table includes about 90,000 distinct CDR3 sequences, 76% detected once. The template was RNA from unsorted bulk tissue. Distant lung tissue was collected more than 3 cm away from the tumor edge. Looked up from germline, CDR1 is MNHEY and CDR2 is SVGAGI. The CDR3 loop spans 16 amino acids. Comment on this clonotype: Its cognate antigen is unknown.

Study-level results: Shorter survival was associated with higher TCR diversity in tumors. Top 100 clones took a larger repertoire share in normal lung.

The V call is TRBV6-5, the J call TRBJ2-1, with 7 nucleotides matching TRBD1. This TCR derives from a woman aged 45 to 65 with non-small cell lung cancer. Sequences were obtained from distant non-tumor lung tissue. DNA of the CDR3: TGTGTCAACAGTCTCCGGGACAGCCCTACCTACAATGAGCAGTTCTTC. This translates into CVNSLRDSPTYNEQFF.